Given below is one T cell receptor (beta chain) in context. This clonotype was recorded a few times. Its specific antigen is unknown. No quality values exist for individual bases; no much larger clone is one base distant. Reading the germline V gene gives CDR1 SNHLY and CDR2 FYNNEI. V and J are truncated by 8 bases and 6 bases respectively, leaving an intervening sequence of 13 bases. The CDR3, cysteine through phenylalanine, is 12 amino acids long. The DNA shown is the 36-base CDR3, in frame from base 1. Full-length TCR variable regions were amplified by 5' RACE PCR with constant-region reverse primers, followed by semi-nested PCR with Nested Universal Primer A. The ReliaPrep RNA Cell Miniprep System was used to extract total RNA, which was then reverse transcribed into 5'RACE-ready cDNA with the SMARTer RACE 5'/3' Kit. Multiplex adaptors were used to barcode full-length TCR alpha and beta libraries, and the barcoded libraries were sequenced on an Illumina MiSeq. Regarding the original processing steps: Sequencing data were pooled across the five patients for each of nine subset-tissue groups and compared by unsupervised clustering of TCR gene usage. Repertoire similarity was calculated with the Morisita-Horn index, weighting shared sequences by their contribution to each repertoire. Using fastp trimming at Q25 and MiXCR clonotype assembly, TCRdb reanalyzed the public sequencing data and kept in-frame beta chains. Rows are combined by CDR3 protein, so each entry shows the most common genes and DNA. The V and J calls were not made by the authors but by TCRdb's processing. This sample holds tens of thousands of distinct CDR3 sequences; 25% to 30% were observed only once. The leading ten clones occupy 3% to 4% of the sample.

This record belongs to a study (dated by TCRdb to between 2014 and 2017). A note on the overall study: The study examined whether tumor-infiltrating Tregs in breast cancer are drawn from blood Tregs or arise in situ by conversion from other CD4+ T cell subsets.

On the study overall, not on this receptor specifically: The validation in the larger cohort was limited to a single TCR beta V-J rearrangement instead of whole repertoires. The greatest overlap of tumor-infiltrating Treg TCR alpha and beta sequences was observed with tumor naive CD4+ T cells, followed by blood naive CD4+ T cells. In terms of TCR gene usage, tumor memory CD4+ T cells clustered together with blood and lymph node memory CD4+ cells, as well as with lymph node naive CD4+ cells.

Memory CD4+ T cells were isolated as CD4+CD45RO+CD25- cells. Tregs, naive and memory CD4+ T cells from tumor, blood and ipsilateral draining lymph nodes of about 5 breast cancer patients underwent full-length TCR alpha and beta sequencing. Tumor tissue and lymph nodes obtained from ipsilateral axillary dissection were perfused with PBS, minced and then digested with collagenase I and hyaluronidase. FACS confirmed that the sorted cell populations were more than 90% pure. The sample consisted of tumor-infiltrating memory CD4+ T cells sorted from the breast tumor. The sample's cell subset or site label, decoded: memory CD4+ T cells, CD4+CD45RO+CD25-. The receptor was derived from a female donor with breast cancer. The V and J genes are TRBV2 and TRBJ1-1; there is no confident call for the D gene. The CDR3 region: CASRLVVAEAFF. The sequenced DNA is TGTGCCAGCCGACTTGTGGTCGCTGAAGCTTTCTTT.